These 20 T cell receptor beta chains were all obtained from the same sample, sequenced in a study of T-cell reconstitution after alpha-beta-depleted transplantation in children. Unique molecular identifiers tagged the TCRbeta library. TCRdb reprocessed the PCR reads via MiXCR and lists one record per CDR3 protein. The repertoire holds around 530,000 distinct CDR3 sequences, with 30% to 35% as singletons. The sequencing here drew on PBMCs from the stem cell graft donor, taken from the stem cell graft. The receptor set was obtained from a human donor who donated a stem cell graft to a child with aplastic anemia.

This clonotype was picked up a small number of times. V is TRBV2 and J is TRBJ2-1, with TRBD2 matching 10 bases. Looked up from germline, CDR1 is SNHLY and CDR2 is FYNNEI. CDR3 length: 15 residues. Losses at the gene ends were 7 bases for V and 5 bases for J; bases not matched to a gene: 8. The CDR3 nucleotides read TGTGCCAGCAATAGACTAGCGGGTAGCAACAATGAGCAGTTCTTC. This sequence encodes CASNRLAGSNNEQFF.

CDR3 bases: TGTGCCATCAGTGAGTCGGCTAGTAGCTCCTACGAGCAGTACGTC. This encodes CAISESASSSYEQYV. The chain is built from TRBV10-3 and TRBJ2-7; D is unresolved. This CDR3 has 15 amino acids. Germline values: CDR1 ENHRY, CDR2 SYGVKD. The V gene lost 0 bases and the J gene lost 0 bases, with 9 bases spanning the gap.

This rearrangement joins TRBV5-6 to TRBJ2-7, with unresolved D. The CDR3 is 15 amino acids. CDR1 and CDR2 from the germline V gene are SGHDT and YYEEEE. Trimming removed 0 bases from V and 2 bases from J, with 12 bases in between. CDR3 protein: CASSLGPSEAYEQYV. CDR3 coding DNA: TGTGCCAGCAGCTTGGGGCCTTCCGAGGCCTACGAGCAGTACGTC.

The chain has TRBV20-1 and TRBJ1-6, with D unclear. V was pared by 5 bases and J by 7 bases, with 12 bases between. Germline CDR1 DFQATT, CDR2 SNEGSKA (reference sequence). The CDR3 is 13 amino acids. The CDR3 DNA reads TGCAGTGCTGGACCCCGCATCAATTCACCCCTCCACTTT. This translates into CSAGPRINSPLHF.

Note on this clonotype: A read error may produce the germline difference seen at one junction end. The CDR3 sequence is CASSPGLQGSSYNSLLHF. The CDR3, as DNA: TGCGCCAGCAGCCCAGGACTCCAGGGGAGCTCCTATAATTCACTCCTCCACTTT. V is TRBV5-1 and J is TRBJ1-6, with a possible D match to TRBD1 (6 bases). Germline V gene sequence: CDR1 SGHRS, CDR2 YFSETQ. CDR3 length: 18 amino acids.

This chain links TRBV28 with TRBJ2-1; no firm D call. Germline V gene lookup returns CDR1 MDHEN and CDR2 SYDVKM. This CDR3 spans 16 amino acids. Trimming removed 3 bases at V and 0 bases at J, with 12 bases between. CDR3 in amino acids: CASSLERAYSYNEQFF. CDR3 coding DNA: TGTGCCAGCAGTTTGGAACGGGCCTACTCCTACAATGAGCAGTTCTTC.

V is TRBV4-3 and J is TRBJ1-2, with TRBD1 as a possible D gene (5 bases). From germline, CDR1 is LGHNA and CDR2 YSLEER. The V end lost 0 bases, the J end lost 8 bases, and 10 bases lay between the germline ends. The CDR3 consists of 13 residues. For the CDR3, the DNA is TGCGCCAGCAGCCAAGACTACGGGGGGGGCTACACCTTC. Translation: CASSQDYGGGYTF.

The genes are TRBV12-3 or TRBV12-4 and TRBJ2-1, with TRBD2 matching 7 bases. The CDR3 extends over 21 amino acids. Germline trimming cut 1 base from V and 0 bases from J; bases unmatched to any gene: 18. As DNA, the CDR3 is TGTGCCAGCAGTTTAGGAGACGCCGGGACTACAACATACAACTCCTACAATGAGCAGTTCTTC. Its translation is CASSLGDAGTTTYNSYNEQFF.

This clonotype appeared a few times. The chain joins TRBV29-1 to TRBJ2-1, with D uncertain. V gave up 4 bases and J gave up 3 bases, with 10 bases separating them. Germline-derived CDR1 and CDR2 are SQVTM and ANQGSEA. CDR3 size: 13 residues. CDR3 region: CSVVPRSYNEQFF. The CDR3 DNA reads as TGCAGCGTTGTGCCCAGAAGCTACAATGAGCAGTTCTTC.

This chain connects TRBV12-3 or TRBV12-4 to TRBJ1-3; D gene uncertain. This CDR3 contains 12 residues. V lost 3 bases, J lost 3 bases, and 3 bases lay in between. The CDR3 loop reads CASSFGGNTIYF. The CDR3, as DNA: TGTGCCAGCAGTTTTGGTGGAAACACCATATATTTT.

V is TRBV9 and J is TRBJ2-1; TRBD2 aligns across 8 bases. The ends lost 0 bases at V and 9 bases at J; junction bases unmatched: 5. The CDR3 has 14 residues. CDR1 and CDR2 (germline): SGDLS, YYNGEE. This chain's CDR3 is CASSVEWTSTEQFF. DNA of the CDR3: TGTGCCAGCAGCGTAGAGTGGACTAGCACTGAGCAGTTCTTC.

The genes are TRBV25-1 and TRBJ2-1; weak D call: TRBD2 (7 bases). The germline V gene has CDR1 MGHDK and CDR2 SYGVNS. The CDR3 contains 17 residues. The germline V and J ends were trimmed by 3 bases and 5 bases, with 20 bases remaining between them. The CDR3 nucleotides read TGTGCCAGCAGTGAGGTCGGCCGGGGGGCTTACGACAATGAGCAGTTCTTC. The encoded protein is CASSEVGRGAYDNEQFF.

CDR3 bases: TGTGCCACCAGTACGGGAGTGGAGCAGTTCTTC. Encoded protein: CATSTGVEQFF. The genes are TRBV24-1 and TRBJ2-1; D perhaps matches TRBD2 (6 bases). V was shortened by 6 bases and J by 10 bases, with 9 bases between the two germline ends. The CDR3 covers 11 residues. Germline lookup yields CDR1 KGHDR and CDR2 SFDVKD.

This sequence joins TRBV18 and TRBJ2-7; D is unclear. CDR3 length: 14 residues. Germline-derived CDR1 and CDR2 are KGHSH and LQKENI. V was clipped by 2 bases and J by 2 bases, with 10 bases between them. CDR3 loop: CASSPIKGPYEQYV. The CDR3 DNA reads as TGTGCCAGCTCACCAATAAAGGGCCCCTACGAGCAGTACGTC.

The chain joins TRBV11-2 to TRBJ2-7, with a weak D call TRBD1 (6 bases). The CDR3 runs 15 residues. The V gene lost 1 base and the J gene lost 1 base, with 11 bases spanning the gap. Per germline, CDR1 SGHAT and CDR2 FQNNGV. The CDR3 sequence is CASSLGQVYSYEQYF. The CDR3 bases are TGTGCCAGCAGCTTAGGACAGGTGTATTCCTACGAGCAGTACTTC.

This clonotype appeared a few times. V is TRBV9 and J is TRBJ1-2, with TRBD1 as a possible D gene (6 bases). The CDR3 is 14 amino acids. Between the trimmed V and J ends, which lost 3 bases and 2 bases, there was a span of 11 bases. Germline CDR1 and CDR2: SGDLS and YYNGEE. DNA for the CDR3: TGTGCCAGCAGCGCTAGCGACAGGAACTATGGCTACACCTTC. Its translation: CASSASDRNYGYTF.

This clonotype was seen more than once but under ten times. V and J are TRBV5-6 and TRBJ1-3; 10 bases map to TRBD1. Trimming at V came to 1 base and at J to 3 bases, leaving 10 bases not matched to a gene. From germline, CDR1 is SGHDT and CDR2 YYEEEE. The CDR3 runs to 18 residues. The CDR3 region has the DNA TGTGCCAGCAGCTTGACCTATTGGGACAGGGGAGATGGAAACACCATATATTTT. It codes for CASSLTYWDRGDGNTIYF.

This chain uses TRBV6-1 with TRBJ1-5; D gene ambiguous. The CDR3 extends over 14 amino acids. CDR1 and CDR2 (germline): MNHNS, SASEGT. The V end lost 6 bases, the J end lost 3 bases, and 12 bases lay between the germline ends. CDR3: CASSPDGFNQPQHF. Written as DNA, the CDR3 is TGTGCCAGCAGCCCCGACGGATTCAATCAGCCCCAGCATTTT.

The sample holds a few counts of this clonotype. The V and J genes are TRBV27 and TRBJ1-6; the D gene is possibly TRBD1 (5 bases). The germline CDR1 and CDR2 sequences are MNHEY and SMNVEV (reference sequence). This CDR3 is built from 15 residues. The V end was cut by 4 bases, the J end by 1 base, with 8 bases between. Written as DNA, the CDR3 is TGTGCCAGCAGTTCCCGGGGGTCCTATAATTCACCCCTCCACTTT. Residues: CASSSRGSYNSPLHF.

This clonotype was picked up a small number of times. The chain uses TRBV5-1 and TRBJ1-1; D possibly corresponds to TRBD1 (6 bases). V gave up 4 bases and J gave up 2 bases, with 12 bases separating them. The CDR3 length is 14 residues. Germline values: CDR1 SGHRS, CDR2 YFSETQ. The CDR3 here is CASSQDSSNTEAFF. For the CDR3, the DNA is TGCGCCAGCAGCCAGGACAGTTCTAACACTGAAGCTTTCTTT. Full variable domain (remainder filled in from reference TRBV5-1 and TRBJ1-1): KAGVTQTPRYLIKTRGQQVTLSCSPISGHRSVSWYQQTPGQGLQFLFEYFSETQRNKGNFPGRFSGRQFSNSRSEMNVSTLELGDSALYLCASSQDSSNTEAFFGQGTRLTVV.